These T cell receptor beta chains were read from a single sample in a study of T-cell reconstitution after alpha-beta-depleted transplantation in children. A single record per CDR3 protein comes from TCRdb applying MiXCR to the PCR reads. The table lists about 1,000,000 distinct CDR3 sequences, about 29% of them singletons. Specimen: PBMCs, mostly from graft donor cells, collected 360 days after TCRalphabeta/CD19-depleted stem cell transplant. These receptor sequences come from a boy younger than two who had a stem cell transplant for SCID, so the T cells may come from the graft donor. Each CDR3 is given with its conserved first and last residue. A D gene is named only where the DNA matches it firmly. Expanded clones get a size class; other rows say once, few or many, or leave the size out.

15	NA	TRBV5-8	TRBJ2-2	NA	TGTGCCAGCAGCTTCCAGGACACAAACACCGGGGAGCTGTTTTTT	CASSFQDTNTGELFF
17	TRBD2	TRBV2	TRBJ2-1	few	TGTGCCAGCAGCGTCCCGGGACTAGCCATCTCCTACAATGAGCAGTTCTTC	CASSVPGLAISYNEQFF
11	TRBD1	TRBV20-1	TRBJ1-5	NA	TGCAGTGCTAGAGGACAGGGGCCCCAGCATTTT	CSARGQGPQHF
14	NA	TRBV20-1	TRBJ2-1	few	TGCAGTGCGCCGGGGGGCCCACTGGGGAATGAGCAGTTCTTC	CSAPGGPLGNEQFF
13	NA	TRBV10-3	TRBJ1-5	NA	TGTGCCATCAACTCAGGGCTGTTGCAGCCCCAGCATTTT	CAINSGLLQPQHF
15	NA	TRBV29-1	TRBJ2-3	NA	TGCAGCGTTGATCCCCAGGGGTTGGGGACAGATACGCAGTATTTT	CSVDPQGLGTDTQYF
15	NA	TRBV12-3/TRBV12-4	TRBJ1-1	NA	TGTGCCAGCAGTTCAGGAGGAAGGAGGAACACTGAAGCTTTCTTT	CASSSGGRRNTEAFF
14	NA	TRBV20-1	TRBJ2-5	few	TGCAGTGCTAGGAATCTTCCGTACCAAGAGACCCAGTACTTC	CSARNLPYQETQYF
17	NA	TRBV5-1	TRBJ2-3	few	TGCGCCAGCAGCTTGGCCGTAGGGGTTACTAGCACAGATACGCAGTATTTT	CASSLAVGVTSTDTQYF
12	NA	TRBV20-1	TRBJ2-7	NA	TGCAGTGCTAGAGATCTCCCTAGCGAGCAGTACTTC	CSARDLPSEQYF
15	NA	TRBV5-6	TRBJ2-1	few	TGTGCCAGCAGCTTGTACATGAGTCCCTACAATGAGCAGTTCTTC	CASSLYMSPYNEQFF
15	NA	TRBV7-6	TRBJ1-4	NA	TGTGCCAGCAGCTTAGGGGGGACCCGTGAAGGAAAACTGTTTTTT	CASSLGGTREGKLFF
13	NA	TRBV10-3	TRBJ2-7	NA	TGTGCCATCAGTGCAGTGGGGCGCTACGAGCAGTACTTC	CAISAVGRYEQYF
14	NA	TRBV5-1	TRBJ2-7	few	TGCGCCAGCAGCTCAAGGGACCCGGCCTACGAGCAGTACTTC	CASSSRDPAYEQYF